The clone carrying this TCR beta chain has just a few counts. No antigen is known for it. The data were taken from a study of T-cell reconstitution after alpha-beta-depleted transplantation in children. Researchers prepared the TCRbeta library using unique molecular identifiers, the study reports. TCRdb re-called the PCR reads through MiXCR, storing one row per CDR3 protein. The sample contains about 440,000 distinct CDR3 sequences, 43% of which appear only once. General observations from the study: Newly made T cells mostly supplied T-cell counts and diversity one year after transplant. Reportedly, roughly two months post-transplant, alpha-beta T cells arose from several hundred expanded graft clones. Recipient T cells and thymic progenitors that survived gave rise to the high TCRbeta diversity observed at day 60 in some patients.

CDR3 size: 14 residues. Trimming pared 3 bases from V and 0 bases from J, leaving 8 bases between. Per germline, CDR1 ENHRY and CDR2 SYGVKD. The sample in question was PBMCs, obtained before TCRalphabeta/CD19-depleted stem cell transplant. The chain couples TRBV10-3 to TRBJ2-5; D is uncertain. This sequence was found in a girl aged 2 to 9 with aplastic anemia, due to receive a stem cell transplant. The CDR3 region is CAISDLRDQETQYF. The CDR3 nucleotides read TGTGCCATCAGTGATCTACGGGACCAAGAGACCCAGTACTTC.